Sequencing of this TCR beta chain was carried out in a study of T-cell reconstitution after alpha-beta-depleted transplantation in children. Construction of the TCRbeta library involved unique molecular identifiers. TCRdb re-derived calls from the PCR reads in MiXCR, one entry per CDR3 protein. The sample includes about 400,000 distinct CDR3 sequences, roughly 22% of them seen just once. This clonotype came up a few times. This CDR3 comprises 15 residues. J lost 8 bases, V lost 2 bases, and 7 bases had no gene match. Germline V gene sequence: CDR1 LNHNV, CDR2 YYDKDF (reference sequence). The J gene is TRBJ2-1, the V gene TRBV15; 9 bases fit TRBD1. This TCR was recovered from a human donor who donated a stem cell graft to a child with acute myeloid leukemia. Sequencing was performed on PBMCs from the stem cell graft donor, taken from the stem cell graft. In nucleotides, the CDR3 is TGTGCCACCAGCAGATTGGGACAGGGTACCCATGAGCAGTTCTTC. It translates to CATSRLGQGTHEQFF.